A selection of T cell receptor beta chains follows, all from one sample in a study of T cell repertoires in cytomegalovirus infection. The antigens these receptors bind are not known. Via MiXCR, TCRdb re-called the reads, giving one row per CDR3 protein. The data show roughly 700,000 distinct CDR3 sequences, about 30% seen once. The source material was cultured PBMCs, sampled from culture after CMV antigen stimulation. The receptors were sampled from a human donor in good health (CMV status not recorded). Some clones in this sample may be carry-over from other donors' samples. CDR3s include the opening cysteine and the closing phenylalanine or tryptophan. A D gene is named only where the DNA matches it firmly. For some rows the clone size is stated as once, few or many, or as a class when expanded; others skip it.

d_gene | j_gene | v_gene | abundance | CDR3aa | CDR3nt
. | TRBJ1-6 | TRBV11-1 | few | CASSLTGLRISPLHF | TGTGCCAGCAGCTTAACCGGACTTCGTATTTCACCCCTCCACTTT
TRBD2 | TRBJ2-1 | TRBV6-2/TRBV6-3 | few | CASSYSIGLADNNEQFF | TGTGCCAGCAGTTACTCGATTGGACTAGCGGACAACAATGAGCAGTTCTTC
TRBD2 | TRBJ2-5 | TRBV7-2 | many | CASSLVIGLAGKETQYF | TGTGCCAGCAGCTTAGTAATAGGACTAGCGGGAAAGGAGACCCAGTACTTC
TRBD2 | TRBJ2-1 | TRBV20-1 | . | CSASLLAATNEQFF | TGCAGTGCTAGCCTGCTAGCGGCGACCAATGAGCAGTTCTTC
. | TRBJ2-1 | TRBV6-1 | few | CASSVHGGEYNEQFF | TGTGCCAGCAGTGTCCACGGGGGAGAATACAATGAGCAGTTCTTC
TRBD2 | TRBJ2-5 | TRBV7-9 | few | CASSYPPRLAGGEETQYF | TGTGCCAGCAGCTACCCTCCCAGGCTAGCGGGAGGGGAAGAGACCCAGTACTTC
. | TRBJ1-1 | TRBV7-2 | . | CASSFSRRNTEAFF | TGTGCCAGCAGCTTCTCAAGGCGAAACACTGAAGCTTTCTTT
. | TRBJ1-2 | TRBV19 | . | CASTLGRRPNYGYTF | TGTGCCAGCACCCTGGGGCGAAGACCTAACTATGGCTACACCTTC
. | TRBJ2-7 | TRBV20-1 | few | CSASGPNYEQYF | TGCAGTGCTAGCGGGCCGAACTACGAGCAGTACTTC
. | TRBJ1-1 | TRBV7-9 | . | CASSFDQLGTEAFF | TGTGCCAGCAGCTTCGACCAATTGGGGACTGAAGCTTTCTTT
TRBD1 | TRBJ2-2 | TRBV6-1 | . | CASTPGRDRVAGELFF | TGTGCCAGCACCCCCGGCCGGGACAGGGTCGCCGGGGAGCTGTTTTTT
TRBD2 | TRBJ2-5 | TRBV11-2 | few | CASSARLAGARETQYF | TGTGCCAGCAGCGCCAGACTAGCGGGAGCGAGGGAGACCCAGTACTTC
. | TRBJ2-3 | TRBV7-2 | . | CASSLVTAGDTQYF | TGTGCCAGCAGCTTAGTAACGGCAGGAGATACGCAGTATTTT
TRBD1 | TRBJ1-1 | TRBV19 | few | CASSPRTGLKAFF | TGTGCCAGTAGTCCAAGGACAGGCCTGAAAGCTTTCTTT
. | TRBJ1-1 | TRBV19 | . | CASSMVSPPEAFF | TGTGCCAGTAGTATGGTCTCTCCACCTGAAGCTTTCTTT
TRBD2 | TRBJ2-5 | TRBV27 | . | CASSLSRASGRKETQYF | TGTGCCAGCAGTTTATCGAGGGCTAGCGGGAGAAAAGAGACCCAGTACTTC
TRBD2 | TRBJ2-2 | TRBV12-3/TRBV12-4 | . | CASSPGGFDTGELFF | TGTGCCAGCAGTCCGGGAGGGTTTGACACCGGGGAGCTGTTTTTT
. | TRBJ1-1 | TRBV6-2/TRBV6-3 | once | CASLQGTDLNTEAFF | TGTGCCAGCCTTCAAGGGACGGATTTGAACACTGAAGCTTTCTTT
TRBD2 | TRBJ2-7 | TRBV11-2 | few | CASSFRRLAGAHEQYF | TGTGCCAGCAGCTTTAGGAGGCTAGCGGGAGCTCACGAGCAGTACTTC
. | TRBJ1-1 | TRBV19 | few | CASSPHSPISNTEAFF | TGTGCCAGTAGTCCCCACTCTCCAATATCGAACACTGAAGCTTTCTTT
. | TRBJ1-2 | TRBV12-3/TRBV12-4 | . | CASSLWPRGYTF | TGTGCCAGCAGTTTATGGCCGAGGGGCTACACCTTC
. | TRBJ1-6 | TRBV4-1 | few | CASSQTSDAAAGPLHF | TGCGCCAGCAGCCAAACCTCCGACGCAGCAGCAGGACCCCTCCACTTT
TRBD1 | TRBJ2-5 | TRBV10-3 | . | CAISRDPRGQQETQDF | TGTGCCATCAGCCGCGACCCCAGGGGGCAGCAAGAGACCCAGGACTTC
TRBD2 | TRBJ2-1 | TRBV20-1 | . | CSASGGSPNEQFF | TGCAGTGCTAGTGGCGGGAGTCCCAATGAGCAGTTCTTC
. | TRBJ2-5 | TRBV7-9 | few | CASSLLEDQETQYF | TGTGCCAGCAGCTTATTGGAGGACCAAGAGACCCAGTACTTC
TRBD2 | TRBJ2-5 | TRBV7-6 | few | CASSFPSGTTQYF | TGTGCCAGCAGCTTCCCCAGCGGGACGACCCAGTACTTC
. | TRBJ2-3 | TRBV19 | few | CASSMSQTSTDTQYF | TGTGCCAGTAGTATGTCGCAGACTAGCACAGATACGCAGTATTTT